The T cell receptor (beta chain) described here comes from a study of blood T cells in healthy people across ages. Every sample yielded at least 6.5 million isolated PBMCs. This CDR3 spans 14 amino acids. Germline V gene lookup returns CDR1 LGHDT and CDR2 YNNKEL (reference sequence). The trim removed 0 bases at V and 10 bases at J, leaving 8 bases unmatched. The second PCR ran about 6 to 12 cycles with a sample-barcoded 5' primer and J-beta primers. TCRdb re-called the 5' RACE reads with MiXCR, one entry per CDR3 protein. The data show about 670,000 distinct CDR3 sequences, 52% seen once. Sequenced: blood. The chain has TRBV3-1 and TRBJ1-2, with 7 positions matching TRBD1. This TCR came from a woman older than 75 in good health. The CDR3 sequence: CASSQDVDRRDYTF. CDR3 sequence (DNA): TGTGCCAGCAGCCAAGATGTGGACAGGCGGGACTACACCTTC. The full variable domain, completed using reference TRBV3-1 and TRBJ1-2, is DTAVSQTPKYLVTQMGNDKSIKCEQNLGHDTMYWYKQDSKKFLKIMFSYNNKELIINETVPNRFSPKSPDKAHLNLHINSLELGDSAVYFCASSQDVDRRDYTFGSGTRLTVV.